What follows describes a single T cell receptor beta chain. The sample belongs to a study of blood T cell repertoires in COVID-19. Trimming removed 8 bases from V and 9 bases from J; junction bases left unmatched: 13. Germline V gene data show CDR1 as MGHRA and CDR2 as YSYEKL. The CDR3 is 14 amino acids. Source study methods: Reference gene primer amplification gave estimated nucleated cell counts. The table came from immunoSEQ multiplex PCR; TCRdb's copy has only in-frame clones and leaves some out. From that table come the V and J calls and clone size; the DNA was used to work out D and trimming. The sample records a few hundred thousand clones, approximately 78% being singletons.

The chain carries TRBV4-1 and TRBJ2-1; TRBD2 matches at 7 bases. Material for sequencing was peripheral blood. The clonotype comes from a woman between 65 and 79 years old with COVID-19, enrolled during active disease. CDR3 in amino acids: CASGTGTTHGEQFF. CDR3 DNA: TGCGCCAGCGGAACGGGGACTACTCACGGTGAGCAGTTCTTC.